This T cell receptor beta chain was sequenced during a study of T cell responses to AZD1222 COVID-19 vaccine. Whole-study findings and limits: Clonal diversity was possibly underestimated, and the donors were mostly white British, with more females.

Clones were sequenced by immunoSEQ multiplex PCR, and TCRdb holds only the in-frame ones, with some missing. The sample contains approximately 61,000 clones, around 80% of which appear only once. Points on this clone: What it binds is unknown.

This CDR3 comprises 17 residues. CDR1 SGHTA and CDR2 FQGTGA come from the germline V gene. After removal of 2 bases from V and 3 bases from J, the junction contained 4 bases not matched to a gene. The specimen comprised peripheral blood, sampled 28 days after the second AZD1222 dose. This sequence originates from an adult who received the AZD1222 COVID-19 vaccine. The chain couples TRBV7-3 to TRBJ2-2, with 12 bases identical to TRBD2. CDR3 amino acids: CASSLLAGGPDTGELFF. In DNA form, the CDR3 reads TGTGCCAGCAGCTTACTAGCGGGAGGGCCGGACACCGGGGAGCTGTTTTTT.